The present TCR beta chain was sequenced within a study of blood T cell repertoires in COVID-19. The CDR3 sequence is 13 residues long. Germline V gives CDR1 KGHSY, CDR2 FQNENV. V was trimmed by 3 bases and J by 6 bases, leaving 11 bases between them. In the authors' workflow: The assay estimated nucleated cells by amplifying reference gene primers. Assay used: immunoSEQ multiplex PCR; TCRdb lists only in-frame clones, some missing. V and J calls and clone size are copied from that table; D and trimming were computed from the DNA. In the table there are about 170,000 clones, 70% to 90% of which are singletons.

V usage is TRBV16 and J usage is TRBJ1-2, with D maybe TRBD1 (6 bases). The specimen sequenced was peripheral blood. The receptor was derived from a woman aged 80 or over with COVID-19, enrolled during active disease. CDR3 nucleotide sequence: TGTGCCAGCAGCCAGATGGGGGCTGATGGCTACACCTTC. Translating it yields CASSQMGADGYTF. The complete variable domain, with remaining parts taken from reference TRBV16 and TRBJ1-2, reads GEEVAQTPKHLVRGEGQKAKLYCAPIKGHSYVFWYQQVLKNEFKFLISFQNENVFDETGMPKERFSAKCLPNSPCSLEIQATKLEDSAVYFCASSQMGADGYTFGSGTRLTVV.